This TCR beta chain was found in a study of T cells expressing NK-cell markers. Germline CDR1 reads SGHTA; CDR2 reads FQGNSA. The CDR3 is 15 amino acids. TCRdb reprocessed the 5' RACE reads, keeping one entry per CDR3 protein, no DNA. This table holds approximately 150,000 distinct CDR3 sequences. J is TRBJ2-7 and V is TRBV7-2; with no DNA, the TCRdb D assignment of TRBD2 cannot be verified. The clonotype comes from a woman between 18 and 70 years old in good health. Sequenced input: blood T cells: a sorted CD56 or NKG2C T cell subset, CD4+ or CD8+ T cells, or bulk PBMC T cells (not recorded which). The CDR3 sequence: CASTRTSGGAYEQYF.